The 32 T cell receptor beta chains given below trace back to one sample, sequenced in a study of T-cell reconstitution after alpha-beta-depleted transplantation in children. During its preparation, the TCRbeta library received unique molecular identifiers. TCRdb re-called the PCR reads through MiXCR, storing one row per CDR3 protein. The table lists 450,000 to 550,000 distinct CDR3 sequences, roughly 11% of them singletons. Sample: PBMCs, mostly from graft donor cells, taken 180 days after TCRalphabeta/CD19-depleted stem cell transplant. These TCRs come from a female patient younger than 10 who had a stem cell transplant for aplastic anemia, so the T cells may come from the graft donor.

In its sample, this clonotype was seen many times. The chain recombines TRBV7-8 with TRBJ1-2; D not resolved. This CDR3 comprises 15 residues. Trimming left V 5 bases short and J 3 bases short, with 16 bases between. CDR1 and CDR2 from the germline V gene are SGHVS and FQNEAQ. The CDR3 loop reads CASSKVDPWDYGYTF. CDR3 coding DNA: TGTGCCAGCAGCAAGGTGGACCCCTGGGACTATGGCTACACCTTC.

This clonotype showed up just a few times. V and J are TRBV29-1 and TRBJ2-1, with 8 nucleotides matching TRBD1. The germline CDR1 and CDR2 sequences are SQVTM and ANQGSEA. The CDR3 runs 12 residues. Written as DNA, the CDR3 is TGCAGGGGTCAGGGGGCCACAAATGAGCAGTTCTTC. Its protein is CRGQGATNEQFF.

This clonotype was seen a handful of times. The chain is built from TRBV7-9 and TRBJ2-1; possibly TRBD2 for D (5 bases). The V end lost 5 bases, the J end lost 7 bases, and 15 bases lay between the germline ends. CDR1 and CDR2 from the germline V gene are SEHNR and FQNEAQ (reference sequence). The CDR3 covers 14 residues. The DNA for the CDR3 is TGTGCCAGCAGCCGACACATGGCGGGTAATGAGCAGTTCTTC. Protein: CASSRHMAGNEQFF.

This clonotype was found a few times. This chain connects TRBV7-9 to TRBJ2-3, with 7 bases fitting TRBD2. The germline gives CDR1 SEHNR, CDR2 FQNEAQ (reference sequence). The CDR3 spans 17 residues. V was clipped by 7 bases and J by 4 bases; unmatched bases: 17. CDR3 coding DNA: TGTGCCAGCAACTCTCCCGGGGCTAGCGGACGAGCAGATACGCAGTATTTT. Translating it yields CASNSPGASGRADTQYF.

Only a few counts were recorded for this clonotype. The V gene is TRBV7-9, the J gene TRBJ2-1; TRBD1 matches 7 bases. The V and J ends lost 7 bases and 2 bases, in that order; junction bases with no gene match: 2. Germline loops: CDR1 SEHNR, CDR2 FQNEAQ (reference sequence). The CDR3 is made up of 13 amino acids. This chain's CDR3 is CASIQGAYNEQFF. CDR3 nucleotide sequence: TGTGCCAGCATCCAGGGGGCCTACAATGAGCAGTTCTTC. Drawing the rest from reference TRBV7-9 and TRBJ2-1, the complete variable domain is DTGVSQNPRHKITKRGQNVTFRCDPISEHNRLYWYRQTLGQGPEFLTYFQNEAQLEKSRLLSDRFSAERPKGSFSTLEIQRTEQGDSAMYLCASIQGAYNEQFFGPGTRLTVL.

The rearrangement links TRBV12-3 or TRBV12-4 to TRBJ1-3; D is undetermined. With 7 bases removed from V and 6 bases from J, the gap between germline ends came to 16 bases. This CDR3 contains 14 residues. The CDR3 region is CASIPSREQNTIYF. The CDR3 DNA reads TGTGCCAGCATTCCAAGCCGGGAGCAAAACACCATATATTTT.

This clonotype occurred a few times. This sequence joins TRBV7-9 and TRBJ1-1; D unclear. This CDR3 is 14 amino acids long. Looked up from germline, CDR1 is SEHNR and CDR2 is FQNEAQ (reference sequence). With 6 bases removed from V and 0 bases from J, the gap between germline ends came to 11 bases. Here the CDR3 reads CASRGGVMNTEAFF. CDR3 nucleotides: TGTGCCAGCAGGGGCGGAGTTATGAACACTGAAGCTTTCTTT.

The table lists this clonotype with a few counts. This chain joins TRBV6-2 or TRBV6-3 and TRBJ2-5; weak D call: TRBD2 (5 bases). CDR1 MNHEY and CDR2 SVGEGT come from the germline V gene. The CDR3 consists of 15 residues. Trimming stripped 2 bases from V and 1 base from J, with 11 bases between. Written as DNA, the CDR3 is TGTGCCAGCAGTTACGGGAGCGGACCCCAAGAGACCCAGTACTTC. This sequence encodes CASSYGSGPQETQYF.

The chain is built from TRBV18 and TRBJ2-7, with 8 bases lining up with TRBD1. With V trimmed by 0 bases and J by 6 bases, 4 bases remained unmatched. Germline V CDR1 and CDR2: KGHSH, LQKENI. This CDR3 has 14 residues. In DNA form, the CDR3 reads TGTGCCAGCTCACCACCCCAGGGGGCGGGCGAGCAGTACGTC. Amino acids: CASSPPQGAGEQYV.

The chain uses TRBV20-1 and TRBJ1-3; unclear D gene. The CDR3 totals 14 residues. Germline V gene data show CDR1 as DFQATT and CDR2 as SNEGSKA (reference sequence). V lost 4 bases, J lost 0 bases, and 10 bases lay in between. This CDR3 reads CSAMGRSSGNTIYF. The CDR3, as DNA: TGCAGTGCTATGGGTCGAAGCTCTGGAAACACCATATATTTT.

The J gene is TRBJ1-1, the V gene TRBV7-9, with D possibly being TRBD1 (5 bases). Per germline, CDR1 SEHNR and CDR2 FQNEAQ (reference sequence). V was trimmed by 6 bases and J by 1 base, leaving 12 bases between them. The CDR3 loop spans 14 amino acids. CDR3 DNA: TGTGCCAGCAGGCTCACTCAGGGGAACACTGAAGCTTTCTTT. Translation: CASRLTQGNTEAFF. The entire variable domain, with the rest obtained from reference TRBV7-9 and TRBJ1-1, is as follows: DTGVSQNPRHKITKRGQNVTFRCDPISEHNRLYWYRQTLGQGPEFLTYFQNEAQLEKSRLLSDRFSAERPKGSFSTLEIQRTEQGDSAMYLCASRLTQGNTEAFFGQGTRLTVV.

The DNA of the CDR3 is TGTGCCAGCAGTTTACAGGTAGCCTATGGCTACACCTTC. Its protein is CASSLQVAYGYTF. The chain joins TRBV12-3 or TRBV12-4 to TRBJ1-2, with unresolved D. This CDR3 contains 13 residues. V was shortened by 2 bases and J by 4 bases, with 8 bases between the two germline ends.

This clonotype was recorded a few times. The CDR3 loop reads CSARESPGLAHEQYF. In DNA form, the CDR3 reads TGCAGTGCTAGAGAAAGCCCGGGACTAGCCCACGAGCAGTACTTC. The genes are TRBV20-1 and TRBJ2-7; 9 positions match TRBD2. J lost 5 bases, V lost 0 bases, and 8 bases had no gene match. Per germline, CDR1 DFQATT and CDR2 SNEGSKA (reference sequence). The CDR3 sequence is 15 residues long.

J is TRBJ2-1 and V is TRBV11-3; D is ambiguous. V was pared by 2 bases and J by 7 bases, with 18 bases between. This CDR3 spans 16 amino acids. Germline lookup yields CDR1 SGHNT and CDR2 YENEEA. For the CDR3, the DNA is TGTGCCAGCAGCTTAACCGGACCCATTGGTGGTAATGAGCAGTTCTTC. It yields the protein CASSLTGPIGGNEQFF.

The CDR3 region has the DNA TGCGCCAGCAGCTTGGTCCTAACAGGGGGCGAGGATAATTCACCCCTCCACTTT. It yields the protein CASSLVLTGGEDNSPLHF. The V call is TRBV5-1, the J call TRBJ1-6; 9 nucleotides align to TRBD1. J gave up 5 bases and V 0 bases, and 9 bases lay outside the gene matches. Germline CDR1 and CDR2: SGHRS and YFSETQ. The CDR3 has 18 amino acids.

The J gene is TRBJ2-7, the V gene TRBV7-2; weak D call: TRBD1 (6 bases). The CDR3 is 14 amino acids. The V end lost 4 bases, the J end lost 0 bases, and 10 bases lay between the germline ends. Germline V gene lookup returns CDR1 SGHTA and CDR2 FQGNSA. CDR3 DNA sequence: TGTGCCAGCAGCTCCTTGACAGGCTCCTACGAGCAGTACGTC. It translates to CASSSLTGSYEQYV.

J is TRBJ2-7 and V is TRBV11-2; D not resolved. Trimming cost V 1 base and J 6 bases, with 13 bases left between them. Germline lookup yields CDR1 SGHAT and CDR2 FQNNGV. The CDR3 is 14 residues long. The CDR3 region is CASSLVGLVGEQYV. CDR3 in DNA: TGTGCCAGCAGCTTAGTAGGCCTGGTGGGCGAGCAGTACGTC.

This clonotype was seen many times. The chain has TRBV5-1 and TRBJ2-1, with 9 positions matching TRBD2. The CDR3 runs 16 residues. Germline trimming cut 2 bases from V and 1 base from J; bases unmatched to any gene: 4. Looked up from germline, CDR1 is SGHRS and CDR2 is YFSETQ. The DNA for the CDR3 is TGCGCCAGCAGCTTCACTAGCGGGTCATCCTACAATGAGCAGTTCTTC. It encodes CASSFTSGSSYNEQFF.

The chain recombines TRBV5-5 with TRBJ2-7; D may be TRBD1 or TRBD2 (6 bases each). The CDR3 spans 14 residues. V was trimmed by 4 bases and J by 4 bases, leaving 15 bases between them. The germline CDR1 and CDR2 sequences are SGHKS and YYEKEE (reference sequence). The CDR3 here is CASSLRGEVYEQYF. CDR3 in DNA: TGTGCCAGCAGCCTGAGGGGGGAGGTATACGAGCAGTACTTC.

The rearrangement links TRBV7-2 to TRBJ2-7; no definite D call. CDR1 is SGHTA and CDR2 is FQGNSA in the germline V gene. There are 17 residues in the CDR3. Trimming took off 5 bases at V and 0 bases at J, with 20 bases between the two ends. CDR3 sequence: CASSPDSQVLLSYEQYV. CDR3 nucleotide sequence: TGTGCCAGCAGCCCCGACTCCCAGGTTCTCCTCTCCTACGAGCAGTACGTC.

This chain uses TRBV7-2 with TRBJ1-1; no clear D. Germline assignment: CDR1 SGHTA and CDR2 FQGNSA. Trimming removed 0 bases at V and 5 bases at J, with 4 bases between. The CDR3 contains 12 residues. In DNA, the CDR3 is TGTGCCAGCAGCTTAGCGTTAACTGAAGCTTTCTTT. Protein product: CASSLALTEAFF. Variable domain in full (rest from reference TRBV7-2 and TRBJ1-1): GAGVSQSPSNKVTEKGKDVELRCDPISGHTALYWYRQSLGQGLEFLIYFQGNSAPDKSGLPSDRFSAERTGGSVSTLTIQRTQQEDSAVYLCASSLALTEAFFGQGTRLTVV.

This clonotype was seen ten or more times. This rearrangement joins TRBV7-2 to TRBJ2-4; TRBD1 or TRBD2 may be the D gene (5 bases each). The CDR3 spans 14 residues. V was trimmed by 5 bases and J by 0 bases, leaving 8 bases between them. CDR1 and CDR2 from the germline V gene are SGHTA and FQGNSA. This CDR3 reads CASSPGTAKNIQYF. The DNA of the CDR3 is TGTGCCAGCAGCCCTGGGACAGCCAAAAACATTCAGTACTTC.

J is TRBJ2-1 and V is TRBV5-5; no firm D call. V was pared by 0 bases and J by 7 bases, with 11 bases between. Germline V gives CDR1 SGHKS, CDR2 YYEKEE (reference sequence). CDR3 length: 14 residues. The CDR3 loop is CASSLVERRNEQFF. CDR3 in DNA: TGTGCCAGCAGCTTGGTGGAGCGTCGGAATGAGCAGTTCTTC.

V gene TRBV7-9 combines with J gene TRBJ1-4; TRBD1 might be the D (5 bases). V lost 7 bases to trimming and J lost 1 base, with 10 bases between them. Germline CDR1 is SEHNR and CDR2 is FQNEAQ (reference sequence). The CDR3 is made up of 14 amino acids. CDR3 loop: CASTERGTNEKLFF. For the CDR3, the DNA is TGTGCCAGCACCGAAAGGGGAACTAATGAAAAACTGTTTTTT.

This chain uses TRBV4-3 with TRBJ1-1; no firm D call. The CDR3 runs to 13 residues. The germline V gene encodes CDR1 LGHNA and CDR2 YSLEER. Trimming cost V 1 base and J 4 bases, with 7 bases left between them. The DNA of the CDR3 is TGCGCCAGCAGCCAAGGGTCGTCCACTGAAGCTTTCTTT. This gives the protein CASSQGSSTEAFF.

The rearrangement links TRBV5-1 to TRBJ2-5, with D possibly matching TRBD1 (5 bases). Trimming took off 3 bases at V and 11 bases at J, with 11 bases between the two ends. The CDR3 totals 11 residues. Germline V gene lookup returns CDR1 SGHRS and CDR2 YFSETQ. This chain's CDR3 is CASSSYGAQYF. For the CDR3, the DNA is TGCGCCAGCAGCTCGTATGGGGCTCAGTACTTC.

This clonotype turned up a few times. For the CDR3, the DNA is TGTGCCAGCAGCGGGGACTACCTCCAAGAGACCCAGTACTTC. Protein sequence: CASSGDYLQETQYF. The chain joins TRBV7-2 to TRBJ2-5; 7 bases match TRBD2. The CDR3 contains 14 residues. The germline gives CDR1 SGHTA, CDR2 FQGNSA. Trimming removed 5 bases from V and 1 base from J; junction bases left unmatched: 4.

The genes are TRBV6-1 and TRBJ2-7; D is uncertain. From germline, CDR1 is MNHNS and CDR2 SASEGT. V was trimmed by 2 bases and J by 1 base, leaving 15 bases between them. The CDR3 sequence is 16 residues long. The CDR3 region is CASSEFGTWLSYEQYF. The CDR3 DNA is TGTGCCAGCAGTGAATTTGGCACTTGGCTATCCTACGAGCAGTACTTC.

The V gene is TRBV15, the J gene TRBJ2-4; D might be TRBD1 (6 bases). This CDR3 has 15 residues. Trimming left V 1 base short and J 8 bases short, with 15 bases between. Per the germline V gene, CDR1 is LNHNV and CDR2 is YYDKDF (reference sequence). The CDR3 coding sequence is TGTGCCACCAGCAGAGTGGAAACAGGGTGGTACATTCAGTACTTC. It translates to CATSRVETGWYIQYF.

This clonotype was counted between two and nine times. The chain employs TRBV29-1 and TRBJ2-3; D unresolved. In germline, CDR1 is SQVTM, CDR2 ANQGSEA. V gave up 4 bases and J gave up 6 bases, with 14 bases separating them. The CDR3 has 13 residues. CDR3 in DNA: TGCAGCGTTGGTCGACCTGACCAGGATACGCAGTATTTT. Encoded protein: CSVGRPDQDTQYF.

This clonotype has only a few counts. The chain is built from TRBV18 and TRBJ1-6, with D possibly matching TRBD1 (5 bases). The CDR3 is 14 amino acids. CDR1 is KGHSH and CDR2 is LQKENI in the germline V gene. With 3 bases removed from V and 8 bases from J, the gap between germline ends came to 11 bases. CDR3: CASSPRETDSPLHF. The CDR3 DNA reads as TGTGCCAGCTCACCCAGAGAGACAGATTCACCCCTCCACTTT.

The chain has TRBV7-9 and TRBJ2-3; 12 bases line up with TRBD1. Losses at the gene ends were 6 bases for V and 4 bases for J; bases not matched to a gene: 8. Per germline, CDR1 SEHNR and CDR2 FQNEAQ (reference sequence). The CDR3 contains 16 residues. The CDR3 is CASRYTGTGGADTQYF. In DNA, the CDR3 is TGTGCCAGCAGATACACCGGGACAGGGGGCGCAGATACGCAGTATTTT. Complete variable domain (other parts from reference TRBV7-9 and TRBJ2-3): DTGVSQNPRHKITKRGQNVTFRCDPISEHNRLYWYRQTLGQGPEFLTYFQNEAQLEKSRLLSDRFSAERPKGSFSTLEIQRTEQGDSAMYLCASRYTGTGGADTQYFGPGTRLTVL.